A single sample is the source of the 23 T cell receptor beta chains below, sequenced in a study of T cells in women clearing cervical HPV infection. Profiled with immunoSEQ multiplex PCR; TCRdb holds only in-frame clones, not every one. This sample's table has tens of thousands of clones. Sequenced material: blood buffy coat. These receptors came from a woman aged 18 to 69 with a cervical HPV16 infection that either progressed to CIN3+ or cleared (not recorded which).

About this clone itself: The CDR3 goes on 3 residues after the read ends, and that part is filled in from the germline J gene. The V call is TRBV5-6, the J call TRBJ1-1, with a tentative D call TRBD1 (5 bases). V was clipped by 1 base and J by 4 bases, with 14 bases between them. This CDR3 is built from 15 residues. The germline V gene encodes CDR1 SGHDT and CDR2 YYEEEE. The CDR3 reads CASSLPQGWGTEAFF. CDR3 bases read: TGTGCCAGCAGCTTGCCGCAGGGATGGGGCACTGAA.

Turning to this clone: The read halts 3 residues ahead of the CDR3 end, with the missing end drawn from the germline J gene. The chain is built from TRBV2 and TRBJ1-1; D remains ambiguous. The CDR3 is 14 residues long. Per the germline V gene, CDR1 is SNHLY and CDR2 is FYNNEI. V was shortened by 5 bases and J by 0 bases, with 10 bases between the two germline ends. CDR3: CASSPLVMNTEAFF. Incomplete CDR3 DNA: TGTGCCAGCAGTCCCCTAGTGATGAACACTGAA.

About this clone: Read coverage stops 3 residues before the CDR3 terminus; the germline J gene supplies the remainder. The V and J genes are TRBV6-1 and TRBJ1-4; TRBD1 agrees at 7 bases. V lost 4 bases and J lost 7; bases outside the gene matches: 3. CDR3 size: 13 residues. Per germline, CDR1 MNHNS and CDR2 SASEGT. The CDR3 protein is CASSGQGVEKLFF. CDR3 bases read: TGTGCCAGCAGTGGGCAGGGGGTTGAAAAA.

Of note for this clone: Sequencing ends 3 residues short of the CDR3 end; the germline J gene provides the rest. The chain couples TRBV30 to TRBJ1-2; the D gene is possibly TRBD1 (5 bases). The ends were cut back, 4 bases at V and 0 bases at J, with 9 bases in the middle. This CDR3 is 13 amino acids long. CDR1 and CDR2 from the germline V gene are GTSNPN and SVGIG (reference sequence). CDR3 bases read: TGTGCCTGGACAGGGAATTCTAACTATGGC. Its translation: CAWTGNSNYG. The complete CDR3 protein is CAWTGNSNYGYTF.

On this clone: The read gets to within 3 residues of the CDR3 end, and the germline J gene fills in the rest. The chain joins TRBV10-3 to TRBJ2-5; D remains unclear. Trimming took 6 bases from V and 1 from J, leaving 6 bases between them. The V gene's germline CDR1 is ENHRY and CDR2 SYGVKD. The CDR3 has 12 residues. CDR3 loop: CAISQFQETQYF. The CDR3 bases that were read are TGTGCCATCAGCCAGTTCCAAGAGACC.

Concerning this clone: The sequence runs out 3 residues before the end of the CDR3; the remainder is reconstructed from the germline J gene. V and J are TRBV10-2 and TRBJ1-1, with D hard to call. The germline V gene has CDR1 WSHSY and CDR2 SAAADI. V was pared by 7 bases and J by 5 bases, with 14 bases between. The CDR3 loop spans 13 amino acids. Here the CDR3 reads CASTGLVGTEAFF. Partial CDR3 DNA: TGCGCCAGCACCGGGTTGGTTGGAACTGAA.

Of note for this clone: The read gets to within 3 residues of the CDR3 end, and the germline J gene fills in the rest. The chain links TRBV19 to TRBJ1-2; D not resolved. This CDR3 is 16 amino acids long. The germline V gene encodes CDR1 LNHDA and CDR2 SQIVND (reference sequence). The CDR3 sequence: CASSIPFGGIPETYTF. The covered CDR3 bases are TGTGCCAGTAGTATCCCTTTTGGCGGGATCCCGGAGACC.

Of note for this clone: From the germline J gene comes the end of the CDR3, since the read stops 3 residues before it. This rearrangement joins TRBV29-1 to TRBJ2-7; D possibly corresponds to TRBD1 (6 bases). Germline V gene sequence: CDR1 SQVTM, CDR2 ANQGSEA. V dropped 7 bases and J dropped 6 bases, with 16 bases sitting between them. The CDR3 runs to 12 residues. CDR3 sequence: CSAQGFPGEQYF. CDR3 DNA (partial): TGCAGCGCACAGGGATTCCCGGGCGAG.

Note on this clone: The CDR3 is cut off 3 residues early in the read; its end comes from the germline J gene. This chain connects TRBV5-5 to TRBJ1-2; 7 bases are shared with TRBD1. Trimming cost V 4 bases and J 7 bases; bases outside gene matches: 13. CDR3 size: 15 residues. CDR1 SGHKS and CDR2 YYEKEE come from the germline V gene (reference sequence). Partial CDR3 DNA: TGTGCCAGCAGCCTTAATTCCGACAGGGTGATTGGC. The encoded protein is CASSLNSDRVIG. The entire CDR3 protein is CASSLNSDRVIGYTF.

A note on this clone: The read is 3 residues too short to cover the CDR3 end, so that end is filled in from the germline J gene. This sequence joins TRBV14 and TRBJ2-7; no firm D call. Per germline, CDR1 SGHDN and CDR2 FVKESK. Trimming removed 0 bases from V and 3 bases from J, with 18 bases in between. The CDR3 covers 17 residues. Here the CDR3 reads CASSQDDLKPQDYEQYF. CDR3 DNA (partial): TGTGCCAGCAGCCAAGATGATCTGAAACCCCAGGACTACGAG.

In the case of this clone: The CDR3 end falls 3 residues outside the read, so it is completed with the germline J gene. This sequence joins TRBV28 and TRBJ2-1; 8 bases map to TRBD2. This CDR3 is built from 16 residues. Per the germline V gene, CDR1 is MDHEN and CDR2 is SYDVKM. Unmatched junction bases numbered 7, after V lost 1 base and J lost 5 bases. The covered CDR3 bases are TGTGCCAGCAGTTTATTCGCTAGCGGGCAACACAATGAG. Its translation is CASSLFASGQHNE. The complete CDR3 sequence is CASSLFASGQHNEQFF.

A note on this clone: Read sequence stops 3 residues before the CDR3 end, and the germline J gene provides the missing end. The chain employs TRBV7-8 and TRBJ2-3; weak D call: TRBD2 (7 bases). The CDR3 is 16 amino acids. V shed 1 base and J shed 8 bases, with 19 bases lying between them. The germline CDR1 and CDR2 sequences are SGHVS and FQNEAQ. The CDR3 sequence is CASSLGVQGGTATQYF. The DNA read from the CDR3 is TGTGCCAGCAGCTTAGGGGTACAGGGAGGGACGGCTACG. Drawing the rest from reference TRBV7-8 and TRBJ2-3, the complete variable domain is GAGVSQSPRYKVAKRGQDVALRCDPISGHVSLFWYQQALGQGPEFLTYFQNEAQLDKSGLPSDRFFAERPEGSVSTLKIQRTQQEDSAVYLCASSLGVQGGTATQYFGPGTRLTVL.

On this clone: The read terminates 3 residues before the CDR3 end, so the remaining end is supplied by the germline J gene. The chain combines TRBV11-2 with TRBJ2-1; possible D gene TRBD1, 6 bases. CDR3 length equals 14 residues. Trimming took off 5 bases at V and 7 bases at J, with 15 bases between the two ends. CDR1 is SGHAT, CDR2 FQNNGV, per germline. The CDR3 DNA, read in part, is TGTGCCAGCAGCGCCGGACAGACACATAATGAG. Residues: CASSAGQTHNE. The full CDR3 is CASSAGQTHNEQFF.

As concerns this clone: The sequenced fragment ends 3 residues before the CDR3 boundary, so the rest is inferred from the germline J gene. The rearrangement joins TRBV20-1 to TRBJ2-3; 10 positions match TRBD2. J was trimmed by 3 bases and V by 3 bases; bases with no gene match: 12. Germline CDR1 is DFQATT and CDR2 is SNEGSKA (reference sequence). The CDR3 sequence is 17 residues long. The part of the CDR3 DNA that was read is TGCAGTGCTAGTATAAGCGGGGGGGCTTCCCTTACAGATACG. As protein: CSASISGGASLTDT. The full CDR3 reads CSASISGGASLTDTQYF.

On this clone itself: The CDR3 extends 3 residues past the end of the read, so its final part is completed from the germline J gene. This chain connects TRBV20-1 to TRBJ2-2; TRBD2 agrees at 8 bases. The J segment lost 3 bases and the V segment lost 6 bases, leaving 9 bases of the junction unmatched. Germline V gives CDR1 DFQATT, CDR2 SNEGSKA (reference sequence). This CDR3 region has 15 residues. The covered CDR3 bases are TGCAGTGCCATCCGGACTAGCAGACACACCGGGGAG. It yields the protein CSAIRTSRHTGE. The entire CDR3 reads CSAIRTSRHTGELFF.

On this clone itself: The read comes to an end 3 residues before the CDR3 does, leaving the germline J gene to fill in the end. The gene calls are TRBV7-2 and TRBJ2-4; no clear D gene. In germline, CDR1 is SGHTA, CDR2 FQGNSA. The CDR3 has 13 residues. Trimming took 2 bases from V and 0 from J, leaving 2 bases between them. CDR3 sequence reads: CASSLLAKNIQYF. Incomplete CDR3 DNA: TGTGCCAGCAGCTTACTAGCCAAAAACATT.

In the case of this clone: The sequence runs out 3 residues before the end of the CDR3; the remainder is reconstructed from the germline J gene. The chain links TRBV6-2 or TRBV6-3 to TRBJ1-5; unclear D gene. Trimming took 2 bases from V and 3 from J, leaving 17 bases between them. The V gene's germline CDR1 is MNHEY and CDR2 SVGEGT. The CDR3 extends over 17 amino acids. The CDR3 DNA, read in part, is TGTGCCAGCAGTTACATTCAGGTCAGGAATTTCAATCAGCCC. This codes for CASSYIQVRNFNQP. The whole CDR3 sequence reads CASSYIQVRNFNQPQHF.

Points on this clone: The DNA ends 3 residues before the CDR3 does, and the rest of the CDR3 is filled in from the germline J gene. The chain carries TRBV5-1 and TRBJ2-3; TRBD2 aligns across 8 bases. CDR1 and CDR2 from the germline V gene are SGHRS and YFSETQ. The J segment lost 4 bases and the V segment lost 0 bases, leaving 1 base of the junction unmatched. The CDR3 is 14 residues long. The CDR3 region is CASSLVAGSDTQYF. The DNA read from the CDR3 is TGCGCCAGCAGCTTGGTAGCGGGATCAGATACG.

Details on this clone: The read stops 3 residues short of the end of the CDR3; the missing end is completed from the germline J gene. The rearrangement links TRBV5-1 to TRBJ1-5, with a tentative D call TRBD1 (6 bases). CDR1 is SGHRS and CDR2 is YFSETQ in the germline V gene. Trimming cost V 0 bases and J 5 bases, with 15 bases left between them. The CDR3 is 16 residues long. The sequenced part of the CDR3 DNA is TGCGCCAGCAGCTTGGCATACAACAGGGTCCATCAGCCC. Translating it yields CASSLAYNRVHQP. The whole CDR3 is CASSLAYNRVHQPQHF.

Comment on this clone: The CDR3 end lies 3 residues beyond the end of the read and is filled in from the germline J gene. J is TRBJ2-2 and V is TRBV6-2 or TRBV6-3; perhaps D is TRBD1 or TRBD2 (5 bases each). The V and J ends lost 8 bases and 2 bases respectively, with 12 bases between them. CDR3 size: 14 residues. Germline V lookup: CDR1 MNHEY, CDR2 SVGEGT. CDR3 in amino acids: CASRGAVNTGELFF. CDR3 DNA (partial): TGTGCCAGCCGAGGGGCGGTTAACACCGGGGAG.

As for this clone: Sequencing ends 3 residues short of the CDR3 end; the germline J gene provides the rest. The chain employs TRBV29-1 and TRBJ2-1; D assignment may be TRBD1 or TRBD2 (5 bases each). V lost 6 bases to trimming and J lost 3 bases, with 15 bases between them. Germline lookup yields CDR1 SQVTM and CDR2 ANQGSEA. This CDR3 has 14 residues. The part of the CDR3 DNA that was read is TGCAGCGTCCTCCGGGAAGGGGACTACAATGAG. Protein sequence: CSVLREGDYNE. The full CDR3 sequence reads CSVLREGDYNEQFF.

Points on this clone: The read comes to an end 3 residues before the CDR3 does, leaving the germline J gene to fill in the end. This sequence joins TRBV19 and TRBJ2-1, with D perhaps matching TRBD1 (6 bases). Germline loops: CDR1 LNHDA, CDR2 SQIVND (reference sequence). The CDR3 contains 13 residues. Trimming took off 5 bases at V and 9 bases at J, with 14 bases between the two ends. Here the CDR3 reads CASSFYRDGEQFF. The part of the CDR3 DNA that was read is TGTGCCAGTAGTTTCTACAGGGATGGTGAG.

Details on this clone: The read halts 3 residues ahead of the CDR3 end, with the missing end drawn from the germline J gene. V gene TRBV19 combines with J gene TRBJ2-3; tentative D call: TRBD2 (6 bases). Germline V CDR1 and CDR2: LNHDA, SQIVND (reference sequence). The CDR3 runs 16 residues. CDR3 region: CASSIPFGGIPETQYF. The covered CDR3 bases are TGTGCCAGTAGTATCCCTTTTGGCGGGATCCCGGAGACG.